The rows below give T cell receptor beta chains drawn from one sample of a study of glioma-infiltrating T cells. TCRdb processed the multiplex PCR reads anew with MiXCR; each CDR3 protein has one entry. The table includes fewer than 200,000 distinct CDR3 sequences, more than 30% detected once. Sequencing input: glioma tissue, nonneoplastic brain tissue, or PBMCs (not recorded which). These receptors were obtained from a human donor with low-grade glioma or glioblastoma, undergoing nonglioma brain surgery, or in good health (not recorded which). The CDR3 runs from the conserved cysteine through the conserved F or W. The D gene is left open where the match is weak. For some rows the clone size is stated as once, few or many, or as a class when expanded; others skip it.

v_call	j_call	clone_size	d_call	cdr3_nt	cdr3_aa
TRBV7-2	TRBJ2-5	few	TRBD2	TGTGCCAGCAGCCAAGAAGGCGGACTAGTGGTTGAGACCCAGTACTTC	CASSQEGGLVVETQYF
TRBV7-2	TRBJ1-6	many	NA	TGTGCCAGCAGCTTGAGAGGGTCGGATTCACCCCTCCACTTT	CASSLRGSDSPLHF
TRBV7-2	TRBJ2-1	NA	TRBD2	TGTGCCAGCAGCTTAACTAGCGGCCCTTACAATGAGCAGTCCTTC	CASSLTSGPYNEQSF
TRBV9	TRBJ2-5	few	NA	TGTGCCAGCAGCGTGAGCCCAGTGGGTGGGCGGCAAGAGACCCAGTACTTC	CASSVSPVGGRQETQYF
TRBV3-1	TRBJ2-3	many	TRBD2	TGTGCCAGCAGCCAAGATATCGCTAGCGGGAAATGGGATACGCAGTATTTT	CASSQDIASGKWDTQYF
TRBV12-3/TRBV12-4	TRBJ1-2	many	TRBD1	TGTGCCAGCGGGGACAGCTATGGCTACACCTTC	CASGDSYGYTF
TRBV20-1	TRBJ1-1	NA	NA	TGCAGCGCTAGGGCCGAACACATGAACACTGAAGCTTTCTTT	CSARAEHMNTEAFF
TRBV4-1	TRBJ2-3	NA	NA	TGCGCCAGCAGCCAAACCCTATCGGGAGATACGCAGTATTTT	CASSQTLSGDTQYF
TRBV15	TRBJ2-7	many	NA	TGTGCCACCAGCAGAGATTTGTCCTTCTACGAGCAGTACTTC	CATSRDLSFYEQYF
TRBV2	TRBJ1-4	NA	TRBD1	TGTGTCAGCAGACGGGACAGGAGCTCAACTAATGAAAAACTGTTTTTT	CVSRRDRSSTNEKLFF
TRBV6-1	TRBJ2-7	many	NA	TGTGCCATTACGGACAGCTACGAGCAGTACTTC	CAITDSYEQYF
TRBV20-1	TRBJ1-2	once	TRBD1	TGCAGTGCTATCGAGGGGGCAGATGGCTACACCTTC	CSAIEGADGYTF
TRBV27	TRBJ1-1	many	TRBD1	TGTGCCAGCAGGCTCACAGGGGGGAACACTGAAGCTTTCTTT	CASRLTGGNTEAFF
TRBV24-1	TRBJ2-3	many	NA	TGTGCCACCAATGCGGGATACACAGATACGCAGTATTTT	CATNAGYTDTQYF
TRBV7-2	TRBJ1-5	many	NA	TGTGCCAGCAGCTCTCTTAATAGCAATCAGCCCCAGCATTTT	CASSSLNSNQPQHF
TRBV6-2/TRBV6-3	TRBJ2-7	NA	TRBD2	TGTGCCAGCAGTGGAGATACTAGCGGCCACCCCTACGAGCAGTGCTTC	CASSGDTSGHPYEQCF
TRBV7-2	TRBJ2-7	many	TRBD1	TGTGCCAGCAGCTTAGTGGGCGGACAGGGGGGATCTTACGAGCAGTACTTC	CASSLVGGQGGSYEQYF
TRBV29-1	TRBJ2-1	NA	NA	TGCAGCGTTGAAGATCAAAGGGGCAATGAGCAGTTCTTC	CSVEDQRGNEQFF
TRBV7-2	TRBJ2-1	NA	NA	TGTGCCAGCAGCTTAGGGGTTTCGGGCTCCTACAATGAGCAGTTCTTC	CASSLGVSGSYNEQFF
TRBV27	TRBJ2-4	many	TRBD1	TGTGCCAGCAGTTGGCGAGGGGGCGGAGTTCAGTACTTC	CASSWRGGGVQYF
TRBV19	TRBJ1-1	many	NA	TGTGCCAGTAGTATAGATGACCAGAACACTGAAGCTTTCTTT	CASSIDDQNTEAFF
TRBV29-1	TRBJ2-6	NA	NA	TGCAGCGTTCTCCTGTCCTCACACCCTGGGGCCAACGTCCTGACTTTC	CSVLLSSHPGANVLTF
TRBV18	TRBJ2-7	NA	NA	TGTGCCAGCTCACCAGGGACATGGGACGAGCAGTACTTC	CASSPGTWDEQYF
TRBV4-1	TRBJ2-2	NA	NA	TGCGCCAGCAGCCAAGGATACAGCAACACCGGGGAGCTGTTTTTT	CASSQGYSNTGELFF
TRBV28	TRBJ1-6	many	TRBD1	TGTGCCAGCAGTTCTGGGACAGGCAATTCACCCCTCCACTTT	CASSSGTGNSPLHF
TRBV6-1	TRBJ1-2	many	NA	TGTGCCAGCAGACCACCGGACAGCTATGGCTACACCTTC	CASRPPDSYGYTF
TRBV6-1	TRBJ2-1	many	NA	TGTGCCAGTGCGGGTTGGAGTAATGAGCAGTTCTTC	CASAGWSNEQFF
TRBV7-2	TRBJ1-2	many	NA	TGTGCCAGCAGGCGGGACGGCGATCGGGGCTACACCTTC	CASRRDGDRGYTF
TRBV27	TRBJ1-6	many	NA	TGTGCCAGCAGAATGGTACAGGGACTACTTTCACCCCTCCACTTT	CASRMVQGLLSPLHF
TRBV7-2	TRBJ2-1	many	TRBD1	TGTGCCAGCAGCTTAGACAGGGGGCCAGTCAATGAGCAGTTCTTC	CASSLDRGPVNEQFF
TRBV7-9	TRBJ2-7	NA	NA	TGTGCCAGCAGCTTATCAGGGTCCAGGACCTACGAGCAGTACTTC	CASSLSGSRTYEQYF
TRBV2	TRBJ2-5	few	NA	TGTGCCAGCAGTCGCTCAGGGATTGGGGAGACCCAGTACTTC	CASSRSGIGETQYF
TRBV7-9	TRBJ1-1	NA	TRBD1	TGTGAAAGAAGCCTCGGGACAGGGGGAAACACTGAAGCTTTCTTT	CERSLGTGGNTEAFF
TRBV6-6	TRBJ1-4	many	NA	TGTGCCAGCAGTTACACGACAACTAATGAAAAACTGTTTTTT	CASSYTTTNEKLFF
TRBV7-2	TRBJ1-2	many	NA	TGTGCCAGCAGCTTATACGGCGTAGAAGGCTACACCTTC	CASSLYGVEGYTF
TRBV20-1	TRBJ2-1	many	TRBD2	TGCAGTGCTAGAGGACTAGCGGGATTCTACAATGAGCAGTTCTTC	CSARGLAGFYNEQFF
TRBV10-3	TRBJ2-1	NA	NA	TGTGCCATCAGAATCGGAGCGGACTCCTACAATGAGCAGTTCTTC	CAIRIGADSYNEQFF
TRBV7-9	TRBJ2-7	NA	TRBD1	TGTGCCAGCAACTTCGGACAGGGGCTTCACGAGCAGTACTTC	CASNFGQGLHEQYF
TRBV12-3/TRBV12-4	TRBJ1-5	many	NA	TGTGCCAGCAGTATTGACAGGACGACGTATCAGCCCCAGCATTTT	CASSIDRTTYQPQHF
TRBV6-1	TRBJ1-3	NA	TRBD1	TGTGCCAGCAGAACGGACAGGACTCTCATTGGAAACACCATATATTTT	CASRTDRTLIGNTIYF
TRBV11-2	TRBJ1-4	NA	NA	TGTGCCAGCAGCCCCCCGTTGGGGCGGGACGAAAAACTGTTTTTT	CASSPPLGRDEKLFF
TRBV12-3/TRBV12-4	TRBJ2-1	many	NA	TGTGCCAGCAGCGCGTCGCGTGGTGAGCAGTTCTTC	CASSASRGEQFF
TRBV14	TRBJ1-5	many	NA	TGTGCCAGCAGCCTGGCCTGGAATCAGCCCCAGCATTTT	CASSLAWNQPQHF
TRBV12-3/TRBV12-4	TRBJ2-7	few	TRBD1	TGTGCCAGCAGTCCGGGACAGGGAACGCAGTACTTC	CASSPGQGTQYF
TRBV6-2/TRBV6-3	TRBJ1-2	many	TRBD1	TGTGCCAGCAGTTACTCCAAAATCAAAACGACAGGGATGGGCCTGGTCGACTATGGCTACACCTTC	CASSYSKIKTTGMGLVDYGYTF
TRBV12-3/TRBV12-4	TRBJ1-5	few	NA	TGTGCCAGCACTTTGCAGAGATCAGCTCCCCAGCATTTT	CASTLQRSAPQHF
TRBV19	TRBJ2-7	many	TRBD1	TGTGCCAGTAGTACAGGGGGAACCTACGAGCAGTACTTC	CASSTGGTYEQYF
TRBV7-2	TRBJ2-3	few	TRBD2	TGTGCCAGCAGCTACTATAGCGGGAGGGCCGGAGATACGCAGTATTTT	CASSYYSGRAGDTQYF
TRBV18	TRBJ2-7	many	TRBD2	TGTGCCAGCTCACCAGGGACTAGCGGCGAGCAGTACTTC	CASSPGTSGEQYF
TRBV20-1	TRBJ2-5	many	NA	TGCAGTGCTAGGGGGTCCTTAGAGACCCAGTACTTC	CSARGSLETQYF
TRBV18	TRBJ2-3	many	NA	TGTGCCAGCTCAGCCCCGTCACAGCAGTATTTT	CASSAPSQQYF
TRBV18	TRBJ2-5	NA	NA	TGTGCCAGCTCATACACGGATTGGACCCAGTACTTC	CASSYTDWTQYF
TRBV6-2/TRBV6-3	TRBJ2-7	NA	TRBD2	TGTGCCAGCAGTTACACGCTCGGACTAGCGGGAACCTACGAGCGGTACTTC	CASSYTLGLAGTYERYF
TRBV12-3/TRBV12-4	TRBJ2-7	few	NA	TGTGCCAGCAGTCCCGAAAGGACAGCCCTCAATATCGAGCAGTACTTC	CASSPERTALNIEQYF